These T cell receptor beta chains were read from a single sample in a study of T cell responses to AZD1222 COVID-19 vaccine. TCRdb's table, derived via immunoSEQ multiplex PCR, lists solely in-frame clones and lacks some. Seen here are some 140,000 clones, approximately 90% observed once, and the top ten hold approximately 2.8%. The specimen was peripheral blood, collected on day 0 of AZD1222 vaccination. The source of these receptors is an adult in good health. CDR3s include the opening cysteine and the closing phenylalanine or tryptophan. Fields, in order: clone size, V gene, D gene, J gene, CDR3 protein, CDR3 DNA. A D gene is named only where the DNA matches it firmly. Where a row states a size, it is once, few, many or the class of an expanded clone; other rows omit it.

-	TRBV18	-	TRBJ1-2	CASSPPSSSADTF	TGTGCCAGCTCACCACCCTCTTCGTCGGCCGACACCTTC
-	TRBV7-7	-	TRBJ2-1	CASSSWGRNEQFF	TGTGCCAGCAGTTCCTGGGGGAGGAATGAGCAGTTCTTC
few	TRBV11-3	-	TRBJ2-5	CASSLEGPETQYF	TGTGCCAGCAGCTTGGAGGGGCCGGAGACCCAGTACTTC
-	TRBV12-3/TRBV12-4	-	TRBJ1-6	CASTRTNNSPLHF	TGTGCCAGCACCCGAACCAATAATTCACCCCTCCACTTT
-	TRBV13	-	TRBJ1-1	CASSLVRMRSRGAEAFF	TGTGCCAGCAGCTTAGTAAGAATGAGGTCGCGGGGAGCTGAAGCTTTCTTT
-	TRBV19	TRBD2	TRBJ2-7	CASRASGVHEQYF	TGTGCCAGTAGGGCTAGCGGGGTCCACGAGCAGTACTTC
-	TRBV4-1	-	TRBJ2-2	CASSQVRRWGDANTGELFF	TGCGCCAGCAGCCAAGTGCGGAGATGGGGGGACGCGAACACCGGGGAGCTGTTTTTT
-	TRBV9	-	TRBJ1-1	CASSATGKTEAFF	TGTGCCAGCAGCGCAACAGGGAAAACTGAAGCTTTCTTT
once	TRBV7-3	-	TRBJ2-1	CASSFRDHNEQFF	TGTGCCAGCAGCTTTCGGGACCACAATGAGCAGTTCTTC
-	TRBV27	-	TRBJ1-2	CASSWASNYGYTF	TGTGCCAGCAGTTGGGCCAGTAACTATGGCTACACCTTC